Listed here are 21 T cell receptor beta chains from one sample, sequenced in a study of blood T cell repertoires in COVID-19. Sequencing used immunoSEQ multiplex PCR; TCRdb keeps in-frame clones, though not all of them. The table lists 200,000 to 250,000 clones, 86% of them singletons. Sequenced sample: PBMCs or T cells enriched from blood (not recorded which). These receptors originate from a woman aged 30 to 39 who had been exposed to COVID-19.

J is TRBJ2-3 and V is TRBV24-1, with 7 bases aligning to TRBD1. V shed 4 bases, J shed 7 bases, and the junction held 7 bases outside the gene matches. The CDR3 totals 14 residues. Per the germline V gene, CDR1 is KGHDR and CDR2 is SFDVKD. DNA for the CDR3: TGTGCCACCAGTGACCTTGACAGGGCAAATACGCAGTATTTT. It translates to CATSDLDRANTQYF.

The genes are TRBV19 and TRBJ1-6; D call uncertain. Germline V gene data show CDR1 as LNHDA and CDR2 as SQIVND (reference sequence). This CDR3 is built from 14 residues. V was clipped by 2 bases and J by 9 bases, with 11 bases between them. CDR3 coding DNA: TGTGCCAGTAGTATATTCGGGGTCGGTTCACCCCTCCACTTT. Amino acid sequence: CASSIFGVGSPLHF.

The chain couples TRBV7-9 to TRBJ2-7; D uncertain. The CDR3 length is 12 residues. Trimming removed 5 bases at V and 0 bases at J, with 5 bases between. CDR1 and CDR2 (germline): SEHNR, FQNEAQ (reference sequence). The CDR3 DNA reads as TGTGCCAGCAGCCCCAGCTCCTACGAGCAGTACTTC. It codes for CASSPSSYEQYF.

This sequence joins TRBV5-1 and TRBJ1-1; D is possibly TRBD1 (6 bases). V was trimmed by 2 bases and J by 8 bases, leaving 13 bases between them. This CDR3 is built from 13 residues. CDR1 SGHRS and CDR2 YFSETQ come from the germline V gene. CDR3 loop: CASSFRTELEAFF. The DNA of the CDR3 is TGCGCCAGCAGCTTCCGGACAGAATTAGAAGCTTTCTTT.

V usage is TRBV7-8 and J usage is TRBJ1-5; the match to TRBD1 covers 11 bases. This CDR3 spans 18 amino acids. V dropped 4 bases and J dropped 0; count of bases not matched to a gene: 8. Germline CDR1 SGHVS, CDR2 FQNEAQ. CDR3 residues: CASSYGTGGSYSNQPQHF. CDR3 DNA sequence: TGTGCCAGCAGCTACGGGACAGGGGGAAGTTATAGCAATCAGCCCCAGCATTTT.

This sequence joins TRBV7-2 and TRBJ2-7; a possible D gene is TRBD1 (7 bases). Germline assignment: CDR1 SGHTA and CDR2 FQGNSA. Trimming removed 0 bases at V and 0 bases at J, with 12 bases between. This CDR3 contains 16 residues. CDR3 loop: CASSLAGQGGSYEQYF. As DNA, the CDR3 is TGTGCCAGCAGCTTAGCGGGCCAGGGGGGCTCCTACGAGCAGTACTTC.

The chain links TRBV24-1 to TRBJ2-2; weak D call: TRBD2 (5 bases). CDR3 length equals 14 residues. Germline CDR1 and CDR2: KGHDR and SFDVKD. V was clipped by 10 bases and J by 5 bases, with 16 bases between them. DNA of the CDR3: TGTGCCACAAGAGCGTCGGGGAGAACCGGGGAGCTGTTTTTT. It encodes CATRASGRTGELFF.

This clone has a handful of counts. J is TRBJ1-3 and V is TRBV21-1; the table's D call TRBD1 went unverified against the DNA. TRBV21-1 is designated a pseudogene. CDR3 length: 17 residues. This chain's CDR3 is CASSTLQELSSGNTIYF. CDR3 nucleotides: TGTGCCAGCAGCACCCTACAGGAGCTTTCCTCTGGAAACACCATATATTTT.

The gene calls are TRBV4-1 and TRBJ2-7; 8 bases are a match to TRBD2. CDR3 length: 16 residues. Germline V gene data show CDR1 as MGHRA and CDR2 as YSYEKL. The V and J ends lost 0 bases and 3 bases, in that order; junction bases with no gene match: 7. This CDR3 reads CASSQEGYGGGYEQYF. The CDR3, as DNA: TGCGCCAGCAGCCAAGAAGGATACGGGGGGGGCTACGAGCAGTACTTC.

This clone has just one count. V is TRBV5-1 and J is TRBJ2-5, with D perhaps TRBD2 (5 bases). This CDR3 is built from 14 residues. Trimming stripped 0 bases from V and 4 bases from J, with 10 bases between. The germline V gene has CDR1 SGHRS and CDR2 YFSETQ. The CDR3 DNA follows: TGCGCCAGCAGCTTGGCCCGTCTAGCAGAGACCCAGTACTTC. Its protein product is CASSLARLAETQYF.

This chain joins TRBV5-4 and TRBJ1-4; 11 bases are a match to TRBD1. Germline-derived CDR1 and CDR2 are SGHNT and YYREEE (reference sequence). V shed 4 bases and J 7 bases; nucleotides not matched to a gene: 9. This CDR3 contains 16 residues. In DNA form, the CDR3 reads TGTGCCAGCAGCCTAACCGGACAGGGGGCGGTTGAAAAACTGTTTTTT. Its translation is CASSLTGQGAVEKLFF.

This clone was seen a few times. The chain has TRBV6-6 and TRBJ2-1; D is undetermined. The V end was cut by 2 bases, the J end by 6 bases, with 5 bases between. CDR1 MNHNY and CDR2 SVGAGI come from the germline V gene (reference sequence). The CDR3 sequence is 12 residues long. The CDR3 reads CASSYGRNEQFF. The DNA for the CDR3 is TGTGCCAGCAGTTACGGGCGCAATGAGCAGTTCTTC.

The chain has TRBV14 and TRBJ2-3, with 7 bases identical to TRBD2. The CDR3 is made up of 18 amino acids. The J segment lost 5 bases and the V segment lost 1 base, leaving 15 bases of the junction unmatched. Germline V lookup: CDR1 SGHDN, CDR2 FVKESK. The DNA of the CDR3 is TGTGCCAGCAGCCAAGTCCGGGCCGGGGGGAGTACAGGAGATACGCAGTATTTT. Amino acids: CASSQVRAGGSTGDTQYF.

The chain combines TRBV11-2 with TRBJ1-2; 9 bases agree with TRBD1. The CDR3 is 15 residues long. After removal of 5 bases from V and 8 bases from J, the junction contained 12 bases not matched to a gene. Per the germline V gene, CDR1 is SGHAT and CDR2 is FQNNGV. In DNA form, the CDR3 reads TGTGCCAGCAGCCGCGACCGGGACAGGGTGTCGGGCTACACCTTC. It specifies CASSRDRDRVSGYTF.

This chain connects TRBV3-1 (or the pseudogene TRBV3-2) to TRBJ1-6, with 8 bases identical to TRBD1. The CDR3 has 16 amino acids. Germline CDR1 LGHDT, CDR2 YNNKEL (reference sequence). The ends lost 1 base at V and 4 bases at J; junction bases unmatched: 3. In DNA form, the CDR3 reads TGTGCCAGCAGCCAAGCGGGGACAGGTTATAATTCACCCCTCCACTTT. Translated, it gives CASSQAGTGYNSPLHF.

This rearrangement joins TRBV7-2 to TRBJ1-2, with D possibly being TRBD1 (5 bases). The V end lost 5 bases, the J end lost 9 bases, and 22 bases lay between the germline ends. Per the germline V gene, CDR1 is SGHTA and CDR2 is FQGNSA. This CDR3 has 15 residues. The CDR3 bases are TGTGCCAGCAGCCCGGACTCCGGGGGGTATGCTCGCTACACCTTC. It specifies CASSPDSGGYARYTF.

The chain couples TRBV5-1 to TRBJ1-6; possible D gene TRBD1, 5 bases. V lost 7 bases, J lost 7 bases, and 15 bases lay in between. Germline-derived CDR1 and CDR2 are SGHRS and YFSETQ. This CDR3 is 14 amino acids long. The CDR3 sequence: CASGTPGGNSPLHF. The CDR3 nucleotides are TGCGCCAGCGGGACTCCCGGTGGCAATTCACCCCTCCACTTT.

In this sample, this clone turned up a few times. The chain is built from TRBV5-1 and TRBJ2-7, with 13 bases fitting TRBD2. The trim removed 4 bases at V and 5 bases at J, leaving 6 bases unmatched. This CDR3 has 15 residues. Germline assignment: CDR1 SGHRS and CDR2 YFSETQ. Written as DNA, the CDR3 is TGCGCCAGCAGCAGAGAGACTAGCGGGGGGAACGAGCAGTACTTC. Protein product: CASSRETSGGNEQYF.

The chain links TRBV3-1 (or the pseudogene TRBV3-2) to TRBJ1-5; D remains ambiguous. This CDR3 spans 13 amino acids. Germline V lookup: CDR1 LGHDT, CDR2 YNNKEL (reference sequence). V lost 5 bases and J 4 bases, leaving 9 bases between the germline ends. The CDR3 region has the DNA TGTGCCAGCAGCTCCCGGTGGAATCAGCCCCAGCATTTT. Amino acid sequence: CASSSRWNQPQHF.

The CDR3 nucleotides read TGTGCCAGCAGTGAGGAGGGTGGAGCTGAAGCTTTCTTT. It yields the protein CASSEEGGAEAFF. The chain uses TRBV6-1 and TRBJ1-1; no clear D gene. V was cut by 3 bases and J by 6 bases, with 11 bases left in between. This CDR3 region has 13 residues. Germline V gene data show CDR1 as MNHNS and CDR2 as SASEGT.

This clone turned up a few times. This sequence joins TRBV21-1 and TRBJ1-5. TRBV21-1 is deemed a pseudogene. CDR3 size: 14 residues. CDR3 coding DNA: TGTGCCAGCAGGAAAGTCGTCGGCAATCAGCCCCAGCATTTT. Amino acids: CASRKVVGNQPQHF.